A single sample gave rise to the 15 T cell receptor beta chains below, sequenced in a study of identical twins. TCRdb recomputed calls from the 5' RACE reads with MiXCR, one row per CDR3 protein. The sample holds roughly 750,000 distinct CDR3 sequences, 21% seen once. This sample was shared with a second study, whose subject was T cells expressing NK-cell markers.

Source material: PBMCs. The receptor set was obtained from a woman in her late teens or twenties in good health.

The chain uses TRBV6-2 or TRBV6-3 and TRBJ2-1; D is uncertain. V was trimmed by 0 bases and J by 0 bases, leaving 3 bases between them. The germline gives CDR1 MNHEY, CDR2 SVGEGT. The CDR3 loop spans 14 amino acids. The CDR3 loop is CASSYSVSYNEQFF. The CDR3 DNA is TGTGCCAGCAGTTACTCGGTCTCCTACAATGAGCAGTTCTTC.

The gene calls are TRBV6-2 or TRBV6-3 and TRBJ2-7, with D uncertain. Trimming removed 2 bases from V and 2 bases from J, with 13 bases in between. The germline V gene has CDR1 MNHEY and CDR2 SVGEGT. The CDR3 contains 15 residues. The CDR3 bases are TGTGCCAGCAGTTACCCCGGGTATAGGGCCTACGAGCAGTACTTC. Translating gives CASSYPGYRAYEQYF.

This sequence joins TRBV20-1 and TRBJ2-5; D uncertain. Trimming took 3 bases from V and 2 from J, leaving 16 bases between them. This CDR3 region has 15 residues. Germline V gene lookup returns CDR1 DFQATT and CDR2 SNEGSKA (reference sequence). CDR3 DNA: TGCAGTGCTAGTATCCTGGCAGATAGACAAGAGACCCAGTACTTC. Encoded protein: CSASILADRQETQYF.

The chain recombines TRBV12-3 or TRBV12-4 with TRBJ1-2; 9 nucleotides line up with TRBD1. The trim removed 3 bases at V and 4 bases at J, leaving 9 bases unmatched. The CDR3 covers 16 residues. CDR3 DNA: TGTGCCAGCAGTTTTGGGACAGGGTCGGCTAGCTATGGCTACACCTTC. Translating gives CASSFGTGSASYGYTF.

The J gene is TRBJ2-7, the V gene TRBV29-1; D unclear. Germline V gives CDR1 SQVTM, CDR2 ANQGSEA. V lost 1 base and J 12 bases, leaving 4 bases between the germline ends. CDR3 length: 8 amino acids. The CDR3 DNA reads TGCAGCGTTGAAGGCGGGTACTTC. This codes for CSVEGGYF.

V and J are TRBV19 and TRBJ2-5; 8 positions agree with TRBD2. Per germline, CDR1 LNHDA and CDR2 SQIVND (reference sequence). The CDR3 consists of 13 residues. V dropped 11 bases and J dropped 5; count of bases not matched to a gene: 10. The CDR3 region has the DNA TGTGCCTGGAGTATAGCGGGATTTGAGACCCAGTACTTC. Its translation is CAWSIAGFETQYF. Full variable domain (remainder filled in from reference TRBV19 and TRBJ2-5): DGGITQSPKYLFRKEGQNVTLSCEQNLNHDAMYWYRQDPGQGLRLIYYSQIVNDFQKGDIAEGYSVSREKKESFPLTVTSAQKNPTAFYLCAWSIAGFETQYFGPGTRLLVL.

This clonotype was observed a handful of times. The genes are TRBV12-3 or TRBV12-4 and TRBJ2-3; TRBD1 matches at 12 bases. The CDR3 runs to 16 residues. V trimming: 3 bases; J trimming: 6 bases; junction bases outside the gene matches: 7. Here the CDR3 DNA reads TGTGCCAGCAGTTTTCTGGGGACAGGGGGCTCGGATACGCAGTATTTT. It encodes CASSFLGTGGSDTQYF.

This clonotype was recorded many times. The chain recombines TRBV20-1 with TRBJ2-3; D unclear. The CDR3 length is 11 residues. The V end was cut by 3 bases, the J end by 4 bases, with 5 bases between. CDR1 DFQATT and CDR2 SNEGSKA come from the germline V gene (reference sequence). The chain's CDR3 is CSASSPDTQYF. The CDR3 DNA reads as TGCAGTGCTAGCAGCCCAGATACGCAGTATTTT.

This chain connects TRBV12-3 or TRBV12-4 to TRBJ2-1; 11 nucleotides align to TRBD1. V lost 3 bases to trimming and J lost 4 bases; unmatched junction nucleotides: 8. The CDR3 is 17 amino acids. CDR3 protein: CASSFWGGQGAYNEQFF. The CDR3 DNA is TGTGCCAGCAGTTTTTGGGGAGGACAGGGGGCGTACAATGAGCAGTTCTTC.

This clonotype was seen many times. The V and J genes are TRBV20-1 and TRBJ2-5, with D unresolved. Germline assignment: CDR1 DFQATT and CDR2 SNEGSKA (reference sequence). The CDR3 extends over 12 amino acids. Trimming cost V 7 bases and J 1 base, with 10 bases left between them. CDR3 in amino acids: CSGSGGQETQYF. CDR3 nucleotide sequence: TGCAGTGGATCGGGTGGCCAAGAGACCCAGTACTTC.

The rearrangement uses TRBV7-9 and TRBJ2-1, with 11 bases matching TRBD1. The CDR3 is 20 amino acids. Trimming took 4 bases from V and 0 from J; bases not matched to a gene: 14. Germline lookup yields CDR1 SEHNR and CDR2 FQNEAQ (reference sequence). The CDR3 DNA sequence: TGTGCCAGCAGCTCGTCACCGGGACAGGGGGATTCGAGCTCCTACAATGAGCAGTTCTTC. Amino acids: CASSSSPGQGDSSSYNEQFF.

This clonotype was recorded many times. The V gene is TRBV20-1, the J gene TRBJ2-1; D possibly corresponds to TRBD1 (6 bases). V was clipped by 6 bases and J by 6 bases, with 12 bases between them. The CDR3 sequence is 12 residues long. Looked up from germline, CDR1 is DFQATT and CDR2 is SNEGSKA (reference sequence). CDR3 region: CSASGQTNEQFF. In DNA form, the CDR3 reads TGCAGTGCCTCCGGACAGACCAATGAGCAGTTCTTC.

This clonotype has more than one count but fewer than ten. The chain combines TRBV4-3 with TRBJ2-1; 8 positions match TRBD1. Germline CDR1 is LGHNA and CDR2 is YSLEER. This CDR3 is built from 16 residues. V shed 4 bases and J 0 bases; nucleotides not matched to a gene: 5. Here the CDR3 DNA reads TGCGCCAGCAGCCCCGGACAGGGCGCCTCCTACAATGAGCAGTTCTTC. This encodes CASSPGQGASYNEQFF.

The rearrangement uses TRBV20-1 and TRBJ2-1, with 8 positions matching TRBD2. The J segment lost 4 bases and the V segment lost 6 bases, leaving 8 bases of the junction unmatched. The CDR3 contains 14 residues. Germline V gene data show CDR1 as DFQATT and CDR2 as SNEGSKA (reference sequence). CDR3 sequence (DNA): TGCAGTGCCGTCTGGCTAGCGGGTTACAATGAGCAGTTCTTC. Its protein product is CSAVWLAGYNEQFF.

The V and J genes are TRBV30 and TRBJ2-1; 10 nucleotides match TRBD1. The V and J ends lost 3 bases and 5 bases, in that order; junction bases with no gene match: 4. Germline CDR1 reads GTSNPN; CDR2 reads SVGIG (reference sequence). This CDR3 comprises 14 residues. CDR3 nucleotide sequence: TGTGCCTGGAGGGGGACAGGGGTGGACAATGAGCAGTTCTTC. Residues: CAWRGTGVDNEQFF.